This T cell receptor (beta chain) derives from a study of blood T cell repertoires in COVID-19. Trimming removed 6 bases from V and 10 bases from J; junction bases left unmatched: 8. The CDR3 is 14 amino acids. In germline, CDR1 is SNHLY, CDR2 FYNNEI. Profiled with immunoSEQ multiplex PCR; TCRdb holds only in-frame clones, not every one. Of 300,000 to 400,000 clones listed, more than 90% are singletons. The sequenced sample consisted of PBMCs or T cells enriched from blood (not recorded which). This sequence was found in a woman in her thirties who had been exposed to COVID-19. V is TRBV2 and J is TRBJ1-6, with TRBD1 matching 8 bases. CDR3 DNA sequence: TGTGCCAGCAGGGACAGGGACGTGGGATCACCCCTCCACTTT. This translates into CASRDRDVGSPLHF.